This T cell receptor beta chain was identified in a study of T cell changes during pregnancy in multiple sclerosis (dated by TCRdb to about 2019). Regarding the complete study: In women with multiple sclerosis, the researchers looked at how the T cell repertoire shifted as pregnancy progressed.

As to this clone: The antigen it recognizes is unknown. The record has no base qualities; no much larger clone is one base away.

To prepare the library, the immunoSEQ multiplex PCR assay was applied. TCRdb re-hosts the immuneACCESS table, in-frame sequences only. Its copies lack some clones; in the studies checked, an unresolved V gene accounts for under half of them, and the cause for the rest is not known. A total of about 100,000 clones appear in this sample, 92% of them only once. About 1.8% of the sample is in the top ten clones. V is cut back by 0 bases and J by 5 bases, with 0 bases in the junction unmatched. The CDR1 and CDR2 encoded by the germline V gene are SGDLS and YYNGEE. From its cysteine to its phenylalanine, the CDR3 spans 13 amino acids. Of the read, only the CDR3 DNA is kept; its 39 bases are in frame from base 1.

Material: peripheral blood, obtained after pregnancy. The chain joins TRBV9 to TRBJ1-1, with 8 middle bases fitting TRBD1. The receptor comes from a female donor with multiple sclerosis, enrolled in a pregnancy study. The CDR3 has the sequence CASSVGQGTEAFF. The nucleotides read TGTGCCAGCAGCGTAGGACAGGGGACTGAAGCTTTCTTT. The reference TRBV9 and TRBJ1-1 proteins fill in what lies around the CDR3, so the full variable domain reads DSGVTQTPKHLITATGQRVTLRCSPRSGDLSVYWYQQSLDQGLQFLIQYYNGEERAKGNILERFSAQQFPDLHSELNLSSLELGDSALYFCASSVGQGTEAFFGQGTRLTVV.